Listed here are 13 T cell receptor beta chains from one sample, sequenced in a study of T cells in women clearing cervical HPV infection. Sequenced by immunoSEQ multiplex PCR; TCRdb stores in-frame clones only, minus some. The sample has about 39,000 clones; the top ten hold less than 6%. Sequences were obtained from blood buffy coat. These receptors were taken from a woman between 18 and 69 years old with a cervical HPV16 infection that either progressed to CIN3+ or cleared (not recorded which).

The sequenced CDR3 bases are TGTGCCAGCAGAGTAATCCCGGGACAGGGGGGATACGAG. Encoded protein: CASRVIPGQGGYE. The entire CDR3 protein reads CASRVIPGQGGYEQYF. The chain combines TRBV27 with TRBJ2-7, with 11 bases that match TRBD1. The CDR3 end falls 3 residues outside the read, so it is completed with the germline J gene. In germline, CDR1 is MNHEY, CDR2 SMNVEV (reference sequence). Losses at the gene ends were 6 bases for V and 4 bases for J; bases not matched to a gene: 11. CDR3 length: 16 residues.

For this clone: The sequence runs out 3 residues before the end of the CDR3; the remainder is reconstructed from the germline J gene. The chain carries TRBV27 and TRBJ1-1; perhaps TRBD1 as D (6 bases). Trimming took 5 bases from V and 1 from J, leaving 11 bases between them. Germline CDR1 and CDR2: MNHEY and SMNVEV (reference sequence). The CDR3 totals 14 residues. CDR3 in amino acids: CASSRQQGNTEAFF. CDR3 bases read: TGTGCCAGCAGTCGGCAACAGGGGAACACTGAA.

Regarding this clone: The CDR3 is cut off 3 residues early in the read; its end comes from the germline J gene. The chain is built from TRBV19 and TRBJ2-1; the D is unclear. V lost 10 bases and J 2 bases, leaving 15 bases between the germline ends. Per the germline V gene, CDR1 is LNHDA and CDR2 is SQIVND (reference sequence). The CDR3 sequence is 14 residues long. The sequenced CDR3 bases are TGTGCCACTACGTCGGTAGGGCCCTACAATGAG. Protein sequence: CATTSVGPYNE. In full, the CDR3 is CATTSVGPYNEQFF.

Turning to this clone: The read finishes 3 residues shy of the CDR3 end, and the germline J gene is used to complete it. The chain uses TRBV29-1 and TRBJ2-1; 11 positions agree with TRBD2. Germline V CDR1 and CDR2: SQVTM, ANQGSEA. The CDR3 totals 16 residues. V lost 4 bases and J lost 7; bases outside the gene matches: 12. CDR3 residues: CSVVLLTSGRGNEQFF. The sequenced CDR3 bases are TGCAGCGTTGTCCTTCTCACTAGCGGGAGAGGTAATGAG.

A remark on this clone: The CDR3 is cut off 3 residues early in the read; its end comes from the germline J gene. This sequence joins TRBV19 and TRBJ2-6; TRBD2 might be the D (7 bases). CDR1 and CDR2 from the germline V gene are LNHDA and SQIVND (reference sequence). This CDR3 is 18 amino acids long. V was pared by 5 bases and J by 0 bases, with 17 bases between. Partial CDR3 DNA: TGTGCCAGTAGTCCCCTTGGGGGGGCCCTCTCTGGGGCCAACGTC. This encodes CASSPLGGALSGANV. In full, the CDR3 is CASSPLGGALSGANVLTF. Full variable domain (remainder filled in from reference TRBV19 and TRBJ2-6): DGGITQSPKYLFRKEGQNVTLSCEQNLNHDAMYWYRQDPGQGLRLIYYSQIVNDFQKGDIAEGYSVSREKKESFPLTVTSAQKNPTAFYLCASSPLGGALSGANVLTFGAGSRLTVL.

For this clone: The CDR3 goes on 3 residues after the read ends, and that part is filled in from the germline J gene. The chain combines TRBV14 with TRBJ2-2, with 7 nucleotides matching TRBD1. V was pared by 3 bases and J by 7 bases, with 5 bases of the junction left unmatched. CDR3 size: 14 residues. CDR1 and CDR2 (germline): SGHDN, FVKESK. The sequenced CDR3 bases are TGTGCCAGCAGCCATCCGACAGGGAACGGGGAG. It specifies CASSHPTGNGE. In full, the CDR3 reads CASSHPTGNGELFF. Looking up the rest from reference TRBV14 and TRBJ2-2 gives the full variable domain: EAGVTQFPSHSVIEKGQTVTLRCDPISGHDNLYWYRRVMGKEIKFLLHFVKESKQDESGMPNNRFLAERTGGTYSTLKVQPAELEDSGVYFCASSHPTGNGELFFGEGSRLTVL.

Details on this clone: The CDR3 end falls 3 residues outside the read, so it is completed with the germline J gene. The chain recombines TRBV7-9 with TRBJ2-7, with 8 bases fitting TRBD1. In germline, CDR1 is SEHNR, CDR2 FQNEAQ (reference sequence). The CDR3 covers 15 residues. The V and J ends lost 5 bases and 5 bases, in that order; junction bases with no gene match: 11. Partial CDR3 DNA: TGTGCCAGCAGCCGGCCTACAGGGACAGGCGACGAG. Protein: CASSRPTGTGDE. The entire CDR3 reads CASSRPTGTGDEQYF.

In the case of this clone: The CDR3 end lies 3 residues beyond the end of the read and is filled in from the germline J gene. The rearrangement links TRBV11-3 to TRBJ1-5, with TRBD1 matching over 7 bases. Germline V gene sequence: CDR1 SGHNT, CDR2 YENEEA. This CDR3 comprises 14 residues. The ends lost 5 bases at V and 7 bases at J; junction bases unmatched: 8. CDR3 bases read: TGTGCCAGCAGCCCGGACAGGTCCAGACAGCCC. Residues: CASSPDRSRQP. The complete CDR3 reads CASSPDRSRQPQHF. The variable domain in full, completed from reference TRBV11-3 and TRBJ1-5, reads EAGVVQSPRYKIIEKKQPVAFWCNPISGHNTLYWYLQNLGQGPELLIRYENEEAVDDSQLPKDRFSAERLKGVDSTLKIQPAELGDSAVYLCASSPDRSRQPQHFGDGTRLSIL.

As concerns this clone: The CDR3 extends 3 residues past the end of the read, so its final part is completed from the germline J gene. The rearrangement joins TRBV14 to TRBJ2-7; 10 bases line up with TRBD2. The V gene end was trimmed by 3 bases and the J gene end by 1 base; junction bases not matched to a gene: 3. Germline V lookup: CDR1 SGHDN, CDR2 FVKESK. The CDR3 consists of 15 residues. CDR3 bases read: TGTGCCAGCAGCCAGGTAGCGGGAGGTTCCTACGAG. Translated: CASSQVAGGSYE. The full CDR3 reads CASSQVAGGSYEQYF.

Remarks on this clone: The read terminates 3 residues ahead of where the CDR3 ends, so the germline J gene completes it. The chain is built from TRBV28 and TRBJ2-4; D unclear. Germline V gene lookup returns CDR1 MDHEN and CDR2 SYDVKM. The V gene lost 3 bases and the J gene lost 7 bases, with 4 bases spanning the gap. The CDR3 has 11 amino acids. The CDR3 bases that were read are TGTGCCAGCAGTTTCAGGAACATT. Translating gives CASSFRNI. The entire CDR3 protein reads CASSFRNIQYF.

With respect to this clone: The CDR3 end falls 3 residues outside the read, so it is completed with the germline J gene. This chain uses TRBV2 with TRBJ2-2; a possible D gene is TRBD1 (5 bases). This CDR3 is 16 amino acids long. Germline CDR1 and CDR2: SNHLY and FYNNEI. CDR3 sequence: CASTSLGLSGANVLFF. CDR3 DNA (partial): TGTGCCAGCACCTCGCTGGGCCTCTCTGGGGCCAACGTG.

Worth noting for this clone: The read gets to within 3 residues of the CDR3 end, and the germline J gene fills in the rest. The V gene is TRBV7-9, the J gene TRBJ2-2; D ambiguous. Germline V gives CDR1 SEHNR, CDR2 FQNEAQ (reference sequence). The CDR3 sequence is 15 residues long. CDR3 protein: CASSYDSATNEKLFF. The CDR3 DNA, read in part, is TGTGCCAGCAGCTATGATTCTGCAACTAATGAAAAG. Full variable domain (remainder filled in from reference TRBV7-9 and TRBJ2-2): DTGVSQNPRHKITKRGQNVTFRCDPISEHNRLYWYRQTLGQGPEFLTYFQNEAQLEKSRLLSDRFSAERPKGSFSTLEIQRTEQGDSAMYLCASSYDSATNEKLFFGEGSRLTVL.

On this clone: One junction end disagrees with the germline gene, perhaps due to a read error. Read sequence stops 3 residues before the CDR3 end, and the germline J gene provides the missing end. V usage is TRBV25-1 and J usage is TRBJ2-2; TRBD2 aligns across 7 bases. This CDR3 has 21 amino acids. CDR1 is MGHDK and CDR2 is SYGVNS in the germline V gene. The CDR3 loop reads CASSESILRTRGNPNTGELFF. Partial CDR3 DNA: TGTGCCAGCAGCGAATCGATTCTGAGGACTAGAGGGAACCCGAACACCGGGGAG.